A single sample gave rise to the 12 T cell receptor beta chains below, sequenced in a study of vaccination and CD4 T cells after COVID-19. Treatment denoted: roughly 10-day PBMC culture with coronavirus spike peptide pools or control peptides (ViraFEST assay). These receptors have no identified antigens. Cultured CD4+ T cell DNA underwent sequencing with the Oncomine TCR Beta short-read assay. Each CDR3 protein is one row after TCRdb ran MiXCR on the PCR reads. The data show roughly 2,700 distinct CDR3 sequences, roughly a third seen once. Specimen: CD4+ T cells from blood, cultured in vitro. The source is a human donor who had recovered from COVID-19.

This clonotype counts as medium-sized (0.01 to 0.1%). The gene calls are TRBV3-1 and TRBJ1-1; D unresolved. V gave up 2 bases and J gave up 3 bases, with 4 bases separating them. CDR1 LGHDT and CDR2 YNNKEL come from the germline V gene (reference sequence). This CDR3 is 12 amino acids long. The CDR3 protein is CASSQTDTEAFF. CDR3 nucleotide sequence: TGTGCCAGCAGCCAAACTGACACTGAAGCTTTCTTT.

With respect to this clonotype: A much larger clone sits a single nucleotide away, making a read error possible. The chain uses TRBV12-3 or TRBV12-4 and TRBJ1-2, with D hard to call. This CDR3 comprises 15 residues. V shed 6 bases and J shed 7 bases, with 21 bases lying between them. CDR3 nucleotides: TGTGCCAGCAGCCCCGCCCCCCCGGGGTCGGGTGGCTACACCTTC. Translated: CASSPAPPGSGGYTF.

The chain is built from TRBV4-1 and TRBJ2-7; 14 bases map to TRBD2. CDR3 length equals 17 residues. Germline assignment: CDR1 MGHRA and CDR2 YSYEKL. V lost 3 bases and J lost 5; bases outside the gene matches: 9. The CDR3 nucleotides are TGCGCCAGCAGCCACAGCGGACTAGCGGGAGGTTTCGACGAGCAGTACTTC. Protein sequence: CASSHSGLAGGFDEQYF.

This clonotype came up a few times. The J gene is TRBJ2-7, the V gene TRBV6-1; a possible D gene is TRBD1 (7 bases). The V gene's germline CDR1 is MNHNS and CDR2 SASEGT. The V end lost 6 bases, the J end lost 4 bases, and 13 bases lay between the germline ends. This CDR3 contains 13 residues. The CDR3 DNA reads as TGTGCCAGCAGGGAGGGGGCGCGTTACGAGCAGTACTTC. This gives the protein CASREGARYEQYF.

As for this clonotype: An end of the junction does not agree with germline; a read error may underlie this. The chain links TRBV10-2 to TRBJ2-2; tentative D call: TRBD1 (6 bases). CDR1 WSHSY and CDR2 SAAADI come from the germline V gene. CDR3 size: 14 residues. In DNA, the CDR3 is TGCGCCAGCAGAAATCAGGGGAACGCCGGGGAGCTGTTTTTT. Amino acids: CASRNQGNAGELFF.

The J gene is TRBJ2-3, the V gene TRBV7-6; a possible D gene is TRBD2 (7 bases). The length of the CDR3 is 17 residues. Germline values: CDR1 SGHVS, CDR2 FNYEAQ. The V end lost 1 base, the J end lost 4 bases, and 18 bases lay between the germline ends. CDR3 DNA sequence: TGTGCCAGCAGCTTAGGACTGGGGGGCGGGGGCCCAGATACGCAGTATTTT. This encodes CASSLGLGGGGPDTQYF. Complete variable domain (other parts from reference TRBV7-6 and TRBJ2-3): GAGVSQSPRYKVTKRGQDVALRCDPISGHVSLYWYRQALGQGPEFLTYFNYEAQQDKSGLPNDRFSAERPEGSISTLTIQRTEQRDSAMYRCASSLGLGGGGPDTQYFGPGTRLTVL.

Sample share makes this clonotype large. The chain joins TRBV6-1 to TRBJ1-2; no clear D. V lost 6 bases to trimming and J lost 4 bases, with 12 bases between them. The V gene's germline CDR1 is MNHNS and CDR2 SASEGT. This CDR3 has 13 amino acids. For the CDR3, the DNA is TGTGCCAGCAGCCAAAGGGCGATCTATGGCTACACCTTC. Protein product: CASSQRAIYGYTF.

V gene TRBV12-3 or TRBV12-4 combines with J gene TRBJ1-2; D unclear. The CDR3 spans 13 residues. V was shortened by 6 bases and J by 0 bases, with 8 bases between the two germline ends. In nucleotides, the CDR3 is TGTGCCAGCAGGTCGACATCTAACTATGGCTACACCTTC. It is translated as CASRSTSNYGYTF.

A note on this clonotype: A much larger clone is a single base away; this may be a read error. This rearrangement joins TRBV2 to TRBJ1-6, with a weak D call TRBD1 (5 bases). The CDR3 spans 13 residues. Trimming stripped 8 bases from V and 8 bases from J, with 13 bases between. Germline assignment: CDR1 SNHLY and CDR2 FYNNEI. CDR3 DNA sequence: TGTGCCAGCGGGGACGGGATGCATTCACCCCTCCACTTT. Translated: CASGDGMHSPLHF.

This sequence joins TRBV2 and TRBJ1-5; D remains ambiguous. The CDR3 runs to 17 residues. V gave up 5 bases and J gave up 1 base, with 18 bases separating them. Germline CDR1 reads SNHLY; CDR2 reads FYNNEI. The CDR3 DNA is TGTGCCAGCAGTCCGCCGGGCCCAACGAGGAGCAATCAGCCCCAGCATTTT. It translates to CASSPPGPTRSNQPQHF.

The rearrangement links TRBV5-1 to TRBJ2-7, with D possibly being TRBD1 (6 bases). The CDR3 extends over 16 amino acids. V was shortened by 3 bases and J by 0 bases, with 16 bases between the two germline ends. CDR1 is SGHRS, CDR2 YFSETQ, per germline. CDR3: CASSSGQSTYSYEQYF. In nucleotides, the CDR3 is TGCGCCAGCAGCTCCGGACAGTCGACCTACTCCTACGAGCAGTACTTC.

The chain recombines TRBV19 with TRBJ2-2; D is unresolved. The CDR3 is made up of 15 amino acids. Germline-derived CDR1 and CDR2 are LNHDA and SQIVND (reference sequence). V gave up 2 bases and J gave up 5 bases, with 12 bases separating them. CDR3 loop: CASSINEAVTGELFF. CDR3 coding DNA: TGTGCCAGTAGTATAAACGAAGCAGTAACCGGGGAGCTGTTTTTT.